Each of the 19 T cell receptor beta chains below was sequenced from the same sample in a study of T cell changes during pregnancy in multiple sclerosis. Assay used: immunoSEQ multiplex PCR; TCRdb lists only in-frame clones, some missing. Among nearly 60,000 clones, about 89% were seen once, and the ten largest hold almost 0.5%. Specimen: CD4+ T cells from peripheral blood mononuclear cells, collected after pregnancy. Receptors originate from a female donor in good health, enrolled as a control in a pregnancy study.

The chain joins TRBV10-3 to TRBJ1-2; 7 bases line up with TRBD1. The trim removed 8 bases at V and 8 bases at J, leaving 5 bases unmatched. Germline CDR1 is ENHRY and CDR2 is SYGVKD. The CDR3 covers 11 residues. The CDR3 here is CAIGTVAGYTF. The CDR3 DNA reads TGTGCCATCGGGACAGTGGCCGGCTACACCTTC.

This clone came up a few times. This chain joins TRBV7-3 and TRBJ1-1; no clear D gene. Germline assignment: CDR1 SGHTA and CDR2 FQGTGA. V lost 5 bases, J lost 2 bases, and 12 bases lay in between. The CDR3 has 14 amino acids. The CDR3 spells CASSAGPGNTEAFF. In nucleotides, the CDR3 is TGTGCCAGCAGCGCGGGTCCGGGTAACACTGAAGCTTTCTTT.

The CDR3 bases are TGTGCCAGTAGTTGGGGCTCCGGACCCACAGATACGCAGTATTTT. Residues: CASSWGSGPTDTQYF. The V gene is TRBV19, the J gene TRBJ2-3, with a weak D call TRBD1 (5 bases). The CDR3 extends over 15 amino acids. Germline V gives CDR1 LNHDA, CDR2 SQIVND (reference sequence). Trimming took off 5 bases at V and 2 bases at J, with 14 bases between the two ends. The entire variable domain, with the rest obtained from reference TRBV19 and TRBJ2-3, is as follows: DGGITQSPKYLFRKEGQNVTLSCEQNLNHDAMYWYRQDPGQGLRLIYYSQIVNDFQKGDIAEGYSVSREKKESFPLTVTSAQKNPTAFYLCASSWGSGPTDTQYFGPGTRLTVL.

This sequence joins TRBV15 and TRBJ1-3, with D uncertain. Germline V gives CDR1 LNHNV, CDR2 YYDKDF (reference sequence). CDR3 size: 16 residues. Trimming cost V 3 bases and J 0 bases, with 12 bases left between them. This CDR3 is CATSSPSGNSGNTIYF. CDR3 in DNA: TGTGCCACCAGCAGCCCCTCAGGAAACTCTGGAAACACCATATATTTT.

The rearrangement joins TRBV30 to TRBJ1-2; 8 nucleotides line up with TRBD1. The CDR3 contains 13 residues. Germline values: CDR1 GTSNPN, CDR2 SVGIG (reference sequence). The trim removed 2 bases at V and 7 bases at J, leaving 6 bases unmatched. The DNA of the CDR3 is TGTGCCTGGAGTTCGACAGGGGTGGCTGGCTACACCTTC. Protein: CAWSSTGVAGYTF.

V is TRBV10-3 and J is TRBJ2-3; 9 bases map to TRBD2. The CDR3 contains 15 residues. Germline V gene sequence: CDR1 ENHRY, CDR2 SYGVKD. After removal of 6 bases from V and 0 bases from J, the junction contained 4 bases not matched to a gene. This CDR3 is CAISPLAGSTDTQYF. CDR3 bases: TGTGCCATCAGCCCTCTAGCGGGGAGCACAGATACGCAGTATTTT.

The chain links TRBV25-1 to TRBJ2-4, with a possible D match to TRBD1 (5 bases). V was pared by 6 bases and J by 0 bases, with 6 bases between. This CDR3 has 13 amino acids. Germline assignment: CDR1 MGHDK and CDR2 SYGVNS. The CDR3 loop reads CASRGVAKNIQYF. CDR3 bases: TGTGCCAGCAGAGGGGTAGCCAAAAACATTCAGTACTTC.

To note about this clone: This specimen includes other DNA sequences encoding the same CDR3. V usage is TRBV19 and J usage is TRBJ2-5, with TRBD1 identical over 8 bases. The V and J ends lost 1 base and 5 bases, in that order; junction bases with no gene match: 3. The CDR3 has 14 amino acids. Germline V CDR1 and CDR2: LNHDA, SQIVND (reference sequence). In nucleotides, the CDR3 is TGTGCCAGTAGTATAGGGCAGGGGGCTGAGACCCAGTACTTC. Translated, it gives CASSIGQGAETQYF.

The genes are TRBV9 and TRBJ1-2, with D unclear. The CDR3 runs to 15 residues. The V gene lost 3 bases and the J gene lost 2 bases, with 14 bases spanning the gap. Germline CDR1 SGDLS, CDR2 YYNGEE. CDR3 nucleotide sequence: TGTGCCAGCAGCGCCGAGGCACACCTCAACTATGGCTACACCTTC. Protein product: CASSAEAHLNYGYTF.

The chain carries TRBV5-1 and TRBJ2-7; 9 bases align to TRBD1. With 4 bases clipped from V and 2 bases from J, the junction kept 4 bases outside the gene matches. This CDR3 is built from 14 residues. Germline loops: CDR1 SGHRS, CDR2 YFSETQ. The CDR3 here is CASSRGQGAYEQYF. The CDR3 DNA reads TGCGCCAGCAGCCGGGGACAGGGAGCCTACGAGCAGTACTTC.

The chain recombines TRBV7-9 with TRBJ1-4; 9 positions match TRBD1. This CDR3 is 16 amino acids long. Unmatched junction bases numbered 13, after V lost 6 bases and J lost 8 bases. The germline V gene encodes CDR1 SEHNR and CDR2 FQNEAQ (reference sequence). CDR3: CASRPGTGRLGEKLFF. The CDR3 coding sequence is TGTGCCAGCAGACCCGGGACAGGGAGGTTAGGGGAAAAACTGTTTTTT.

This clone appeared once. The chain couples TRBV4-3 to TRBJ1-6; possible D gene TRBD1, 6 bases. The V gene's germline CDR1 is LGHNA and CDR2 YSLEER. Trimming shortened V by 3 bases and J by 8 bases, and 8 bases separated the two germline ends. The CDR3 covers 13 residues. CDR3 sequence reads: CASSHRTDSPLHF. CDR3 sequence (DNA): TGCGCCAGCAGCCACCGGACAGATTCACCCCTCCACTTT.

This clone was counted between two and nine times. The chain carries TRBV20-1 and TRBJ2-1, with a possible D match to TRBD1 (6 bases). The CDR3 is 11 amino acids. Trimming removed 7 bases from V and 7 bases from J, with 11 bases in between. CDR1 is DFQATT, CDR2 SNEGSKA, per germline (reference sequence). Here the CDR3 reads CSVERGNEQFF. As DNA, the CDR3 is TGCAGTGTCGAGAGGGGGAATGAGCAGTTCTTC.

The J gene is TRBJ1-2, the V gene TRBV15; TRBD1 is a possible D gene (5 bases). CDR3 length: 13 amino acids. The V end was cut by 3 bases, the J end by 3 bases, with 8 bases between. From germline, CDR1 is LNHNV and CDR2 YYDKDF (reference sequence). CDR3 DNA sequence: TGTGCCACCAGCAGTCGGGGGGACTATGGCTACACCTTC. Protein: CATSSRGDYGYTF.

The rearrangement links TRBV4-3 to TRBJ1-2, with 10 bases that match TRBD1. This CDR3 region has 15 residues. The germline gives CDR1 LGHNA, CDR2 YSLEER. V was pared by 0 bases and J by 8 bases, with 6 bases of the junction left unmatched. CDR3: CASSQEGTGAMGYTF. The CDR3 DNA reads as TGCGCCAGCAGCCAAGAGGGGACAGGGGCTATGGGCTACACCTTC.

V gene TRBV6-5 combines with J gene TRBJ1-2; the match to TRBD1 covers 8 bases. Germline loops: CDR1 MNHEY, CDR2 SVGAGI. CDR3 length equals 14 residues. V lost 4 bases and J lost 5; bases outside the gene matches: 6. The CDR3 sequence: CASSFGQGGYGYTF. CDR3 coding DNA: TGTGCCAGCAGTTTTGGACAGGGAGGGTATGGCTACACCTTC.

The chain is built from TRBV9 and TRBJ2-2; TRBD2 matches 8 bases. The CDR3 has 15 amino acids. Germline CDR1 reads SGDLS; CDR2 reads YYNGEE. V lost 4 bases, J lost 7 bases, and 9 bases stayed unmatched. The CDR3 here is CASSRAGGIGGELFF. The DNA for the CDR3 is TGTGCCAGCAGCAGGGCGGGGGGTATTGGCGGGGAGCTGTTTTTT.

This clone occurred once. The chain is built from TRBV27 and TRBJ2-1; D possibly corresponds to TRBD2 (6 bases). V shed 3 bases and J shed 6 bases, with 15 bases lying between them. Germline CDR1 reads MNHEY; CDR2 reads SMNVEV (reference sequence). The CDR3 is 15 amino acids. CDR3 protein: CASSFGSGSLNEQFF. The CDR3 region has the DNA TGTGCCAGCAGTTTTGGTAGCGGCAGTCTCAATGAGCAGTTCTTC.

This chain links TRBV11-1 with TRBJ1-3; D is unresolved. Per the germline V gene, CDR1 is SGHAT and CDR2 is FQDESV (reference sequence). V lost 3 bases and J lost 2, with 8 bases in between. The CDR3 sequence is 14 residues long. The CDR3 sequence: CASSFGVAGNTIYF. The CDR3 nucleotides read TGTGCCAGCAGCTTCGGGGTAGCTGGAAACACCATATATTTT.